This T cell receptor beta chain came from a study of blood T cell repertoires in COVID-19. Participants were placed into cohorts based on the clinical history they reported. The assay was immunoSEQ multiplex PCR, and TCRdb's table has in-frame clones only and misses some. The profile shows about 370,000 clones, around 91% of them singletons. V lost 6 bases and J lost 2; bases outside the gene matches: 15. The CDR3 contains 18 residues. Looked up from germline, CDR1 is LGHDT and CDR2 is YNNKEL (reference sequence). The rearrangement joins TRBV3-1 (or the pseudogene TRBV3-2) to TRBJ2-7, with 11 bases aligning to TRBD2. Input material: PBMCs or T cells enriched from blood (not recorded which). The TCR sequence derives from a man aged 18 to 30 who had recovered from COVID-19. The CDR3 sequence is CASSPSTSGRAVPYEQYF. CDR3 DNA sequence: TGTGCCAGCAGTCCCTCCACTAGCGGGAGAGCTGTCCCCTACGAGCAGTACTTC.